This entry features one T cell receptor (beta chain) sequence. Antigen: not known. This entry comes from a study of vaccination effects on CD4 cells after COVID-19. Whole-study findings and limits: Healthy vaccinees showed cross-reactivity with common cold coronaviruses in only 1 of 255 vaccine-induced clones.

Following culture for about ten days, CD4+ T cells were isolated. Two doses of either BNT162b2 or mRNA-1273 were given to each participant. Profiled with immunoSEQ multiplex PCR; TCRdb holds only in-frame clones, not every one. The repertoire holds tens of thousands of clones, with around 69% as singletons. V shed 0 bases and J shed 4 bases, with 8 bases lying between them. The CDR3 is made up of 14 amino acids. Germline CDR1 SGHRS, CDR2 YFSETQ. The chain has TRBV5-1 and TRBJ1-5; D uncertain. Here the sequenced sample was CD4+ T cells from PBMCs cultured without peptide, taken after COVID-19 vaccination. The receptor comes from a human donor who received a COVID-19 vaccine. CDR3 DNA: TGCGCCAGCAGCTTGGGTTTAGAGAATCAGCCCCAGCATTTT. This translates into CASSLGLENQPQHF.